These T cell receptor beta chains were read from a single sample in a study of regulatory T cells in long-lasting Graves disease. TCRdb passed the multiplex PCR reads through MiXCR, listing each CDR3 protein once. The repertoire has fewer than 350,000 distinct CDR3 sequences, about 18% of them found once; the top ten carry around 36%. The sample in question was peripheral blood mononuclear cells (PBMCs), obtained at new diagnosis, from a patient treated with antithyroid drugs. The receptor set was obtained from a female donor with Graves disease. Both conserved end residues are part of each CDR3. D genes are given only for firm matches. The size entry is marked missing in some rows and otherwise reads once, few, many or a size class.

d_gene | len | abundance | j_gene | v_gene | CDR3nt | CDR3aa
- | 13 | - | TRBJ2-5 | TRBV5-1 | TGCGCCAGCAGACCTGCAGGCCAAGAGACCCAGTACTTC | CASRPAGQETQYF
- | 15 | many | TRBJ2-5 | TRBV19 | TGTGCCAGTAGATCGACACAGGGAGATTGGGGGACCCAGTACTTC | CASRSTQGDWGTQYF
- | 13 | few | TRBJ2-3 | TRBV10-3 | TGTGCCTCCCAGGACAGTTACACAGATACGCAGTATTTT | CASQDSYTDTQYF
TRBD2 | 16 | - | TRBJ2-3 | TRBV6-2/TRBV6-3 | TGTGCCAGCAGTTACCTGACTAGCGGGACGTCAGATACGCAGTATTTT | CASSYLTSGTSDTQYF
TRBD1 | 17 | few | TRBJ1-2 | TRBV19 | TGTGCCAGTAGTATCTTACAACCCGGGACAGGGAGCTATGGCTACACCTTC | CASSILQPGTGSYGYTF
- | 13 | many | TRBJ2-7 | TRBV28 | TGTGCCAGTCAGGGCCCAGCGGTCTACGAGCAGTACTTC | CASQGPAVYEQYF
TRBD1 | 13 | many | TRBJ1-4 | TRBV20-1 | TGCAGTGCTATACGGACAGGGGATGAAAAACTGTTTTTT | CSAIRTGDEKLFF
- | 19 | many | TRBJ2-1 | TRBV28 | TGTGCCAGTCTCAGCTGGGGTATGGGCGGGTCAAGCTCCTACAATGAGCAGTTCTTC | CASLSWGMGGSSSYNEQFF
- | 12 | - | TRBJ2-7 | TRBV29-1 | TGCAGCGTTGGTCAGGGTGTCGGCGAGCAGTACTTC | CSVGQGVGEQYF
TRBD1 | 18 | few | TRBJ2-1 | TRBV6-9 | TGTGCCAGCAGTTGGGACAGGGAAAGGGGGAAGTCGGTAGATGAGCAGTTCTTC | CASSWDRERGKSVDEQFF
- | 15 | many | TRBJ2-7 | TRBV2 | TGTGCCAGCAGCCTAGTAGGACCTCCCTCCTACGAGCAGTACTTC | CASSLVGPPSYEQYF
TRBD1 | 14 | many | TRBJ2-5 | TRBV5-4 | TGTGCCAGCAGCTGGGACAGGGGCGGATGGACCCAGTACTTC | CASSWDRGGWTQYF
- | 14 | many | TRBJ1-4 | TRBV2 | TGTGCCAGCAGCCCAGGGAGGTCTCGGGAAAAACTGTTTTTT | CASSPGRSREKLFF
- | 18 | many | TRBJ2-3 | TRBV25-1 | TGTGCCAGCAGTGAATATAACGGCGGACGATCAAGCACAGATACGCAGTATTTT | CASSEYNGGRSSTDTQYF
TRBD2 | 15 | many | TRBJ2-1 | TRBV7-3 | TGTGCCAGCAGCTTAACTAGCGGGAGAGGGAATGAGCAGTTCTTC | CASSLTSGRGNEQFF
- | 11 | many | TRBJ2-1 | TRBV5-6 | TGTGCCAGCAGCTTTATGGATGAGCAGTTCTTC | CASSFMDEQFF
TRBD2 | 15 | - | TRBJ2-4 | TRBV11-3 | TGTGCCAGCAGCCCGCGGGAGAGGGGCAAAAACATTCAGTACTTC | CASSPRERGKNIQYF
TRBD1 | 14 | many | TRBJ1-1 | TRBV12-3/TRBV12-4 | TGTGCCAGCATACAGGGGGTAGGAGGTACTGAAGCTTTCTTT | CASIQGVGGTEAFF
TRBD1 | 14 | many | TRBJ2-7 | TRBV20-1 | TGCAGTGCTAGAGATGTACAGGGGGCCTACGAGCAGTACTTC | CSARDVQGAYEQYF
- | 14 | few | TRBJ1-4 | TRBV13 | TGTGCCAGCAGCTTGGGGGGGATTAATGAAAAACTGTTTTTT | CASSLGGINEKLFF